These T cell receptor beta chains were read from a single sample in a study of T cells in Graves' hyperthyroidism and ophthalmopathy. MiXCR, run by TCRdb on the multiplex PCR reads, gives a single entry per CDR3 protein. The sample lists a few hundred thousand distinct CDR3 sequences, about 43% occurring once. Source material: peripheral blood or thyroid tissue (not recorded which). The receptors originated from a woman aged 18-35 years with Graves' hyperthyroidism. Each CDR3 is given with its conserved first and last residue. D genes are given only for firm matches. For some rows the clone size is stated as once, few or many, or as a class when expanded; others skip it.

d_gene: .
abundance: many
v_gene: TRBV12-3/TRBV12-4
j_gene: TRBJ1-5
CDR3nt: TGTGCCAGCAGCATAGGGACAATGAGCAATCAGCCCCAGCATTTT
CDR3aa: CASSIGTMSNQPQHF

d_gene: .
abundance: .
v_gene: TRBV5-6
j_gene: TRBJ2-5
CDR3nt: TGTGCCAGCAGCATCGACAGGGGTTTAGCGGGAGAGACCCAGTACTTC
CDR3aa: CASSIDRGLAGETQYF

d_gene: TRBD1
abundance: .
v_gene: TRBV10-3
j_gene: TRBJ2-7
CDR3nt: TGTGCCATCAGGCAGACGAGGACAGGGGGCCTGTACTTC
CDR3aa: CAIRQTRTGGLYF

d_gene: .
abundance: few
v_gene: TRBV7-9
j_gene: TRBJ2-5
CDR3nt: TGTGCCAGCAGCCCCAATTTCGGGGCGGAGACCCAGTACTTC
CDR3aa: CASSPNFGAETQYF

d_gene: .
abundance: few
v_gene: TRBV11-3
j_gene: TRBJ1-3
CDR3nt: TGTGCCAGCAGCGACGGCCCCTCTGGAAACACCATATATTTT
CDR3aa: CASSDGPSGNTIYF

d_gene: TRBD1
abundance: .
v_gene: TRBV10-1
j_gene: TRBJ2-2
CDR3nt: TGTGCCAGCAGCCATCCGGGACAGGGGACCACCGGGGAGCTGTTTTTT
CDR3aa: CASSHPGQGTTGELFF

d_gene: TRBD1
abundance: .
v_gene: TRBV25-1
j_gene: TRBJ1-2
CDR3nt: TGTGCCAGCAGTGAAAGGACAGGGGCTTTTGGCTACACCTTC
CDR3aa: CASSERTGAFGYTF

d_gene: .
abundance: many
v_gene: TRBV11-3
j_gene: TRBJ2-2
CDR3nt: TGTGCCAGCAGCTCATGGACAATTCCCGGGGAGCTGTTTTTT
CDR3aa: CASSSWTIPGELFF

d_gene: .
abundance: many
v_gene: TRBV7-8
j_gene: TRBJ2-5
CDR3nt: TGTGCCAGCAGCCGAAAGCTGGGGCCTCGGGAGACCCAGTACTTC
CDR3aa: CASSRKLGPRETQYF

d_gene: .
abundance: few
v_gene: TRBV18
j_gene: TRBJ2-7
CDR3nt: TGTGCCAGCTCACCGGAAGGGGGGCCCTACGAGCAGTACTTC
CDR3aa: CASSPEGGPYEQYF

d_gene: TRBD2
abundance: few
v_gene: TRBV7-2
j_gene: TRBJ2-7
CDR3nt: TGTGCCAGCAGCCTTTACGGGGGGCTAGCGGGAGCCCTCCGGACCTTGGAGCAGTACTTC
CDR3aa: CASSLYGGLAGALRTLEQYF

d_gene: .
abundance: .
v_gene: TRBV7-3
j_gene: TRBJ1-4
CDR3nt: TGTGCCAGCAGCGCGACAGATGAAAAACTGTTTTTT
CDR3aa: CASSATDEKLFF

d_gene: TRBD1
abundance: many
v_gene: TRBV4-2
j_gene: TRBJ1-5
CDR3nt: TGTGCCAGCAGCCCCGGGACAGGCTGGAAGTATAGCAATCAGCCCCAGCATTTT
CDR3aa: CASSPGTGWKYSNQPQHF

d_gene: .
abundance: many
v_gene: TRBV4-1
j_gene: TRBJ1-5
CDR3nt: TGCGCCAGCAGCTTACAGGGTAGGGATCAGCCCCAGCATTTT
CDR3aa: CASSLQGRDQPQHF

d_gene: .
abundance: .
v_gene: TRBV2
j_gene: TRBJ2-3
CDR3nt: TGTGCCAGCAGTGAAATTATTACCACGCAGTATTTT
CDR3aa: CASSEIITTQYF

d_gene: .
abundance: .
v_gene: TRBV10-3
j_gene: TRBJ1-2
CDR3nt: TGTGCCATCAGTGAGGCCATGAAAAGGGGTAGCGGCTACACCTTC
CDR3aa: CAISEAMKRGSGYTF

d_gene: .
abundance: .
v_gene: TRBV10-3
j_gene: TRBJ2-4
CDR3nt: TGTGCCATCAGTGAGCCAAGGACAGAAAACATTCAGTACTTC
CDR3aa: CAISEPRTENIQYF

d_gene: TRBD2
abundance: .
v_gene: TRBV10-3
j_gene: TRBJ2-7
CDR3nt: TGTGCCATCACTGGGGAGGGCGAGCAGTACTTC
CDR3aa: CAITGEGEQYF

d_gene: TRBD1
abundance: .
v_gene: TRBV7-2
j_gene: TRBJ2-7
CDR3nt: TGTGCCAGCAGCCATGGGACAGGGGGCAACGAGCGGTACTTC
CDR3aa: CASSHGTGGNERYF

d_gene: .
abundance: .
v_gene: TRBV7-2
j_gene: TRBJ1-4
CDR3nt: TGTGCCAGCAGCTTAGAGGCGGGCAGTGAAAAACTGTTTTTT
CDR3aa: CASSLEAGSEKLFF

d_gene: .
abundance: many
v_gene: TRBV7-2
j_gene: TRBJ1-5
CDR3nt: TGTGCCAGCAGCTTAGCCGGACAGCGTTATAGCAATCAGCCCCAGCATTTT
CDR3aa: CASSLAGQRYSNQPQHF

d_gene: .
abundance: few
v_gene: TRBV18
j_gene: TRBJ2-5
CDR3nt: TGTGCCAGCTCACCACCGGGGCGGGGTGGCCAAGAGACCCAGTACTTC
CDR3aa: CASSPPGRGGQETQYF

d_gene: TRBD2
abundance: many
v_gene: TRBV6-6
j_gene: TRBJ2-7
CDR3nt: TGTGCCAGCACCCCTCGCGGGAGTTATTACGAGCAGTACTTC
CDR3aa: CASTPRGSYYEQYF

d_gene: .
abundance: .
v_gene: TRBV6-1
j_gene: TRBJ2-2
CDR3nt: TGTGCCAGCAGAGTAGCGAGGGAGGACACCGGGGAGCTGTTTTTT
CDR3aa: CASRVAREDTGELFF

d_gene: .
abundance: .
v_gene: TRBV7-6
j_gene: TRBJ2-7
CDR3nt: TGTGCCAGCAGCGGGAGTGTCTACGAGCAGTACTTC
CDR3aa: CASSGSVYEQYF